A selection of T cell receptor beta chains follows, all from one sample in a study of cytomegalovirus exposure and HLA in healthy donors. Clones were read by immunoSEQ multiplex PCR, and TCRdb kept only the in-frame ones, dropping some. The sample contains over 200,000 clones, 75% to 90% of which appear only once. Sequencing was performed on PBMCs. Receptor source: a woman aged 18-29 years in good health and CMV-seronegative. The CDR3 runs from the conserved cysteine through the conserved F or W. A D gene is named only where the DNA matches it firmly. Clone size is shown for a subset of rows, as once, few, many or a class of expanded clone.

d_gene	j_gene	abundance	v_gene	CDR3nt	CDR3aa
.	TRBJ1-5	.	TRBV28	TGTGCCAGCAGTTTAGGGTCGGGCAATCAGCCCCAGCATTTT	CASSLGSGNQPQHF
TRBD1	TRBJ1-3	.	TRBV7-7	TGTGCCAGCAGCCCGGGGACAGGTGGAGGAAACACCATATATTTT	CASSPGTGGGNTIYF
TRBD1	TRBJ2-7	.	TRBV7-9	TGTGCCAGCCAGCAGCTTAAATCGCTCGGGACAGATTACTACGAGCAGTACTTC	CASQQLKSLGTDYYEQYF
.	TRBJ2-2	.	TRBV28	TGTGCCAGCAGTTTGGTAGCCCTGGTCGCCGGGGAGCTGTTTTTT	CASSLVALVAGELFF
.	TRBJ2-3	once	TRBV5-1	TGCGCCAGCAGCTTGGTACAAGCAGATACGCAGTATTTT	CASSLVQADTQYF
.	TRBJ2-1	.	TRBV28	TGTGCCAGCAGCCAGGGGACTCAGGCCTACAATGAGCAGTTCTTC	CASSQGTQAYNEQFF
.	TRBJ2-5	.	TRBV25-1	TGTGCCAGCAGTCGCCCGGGACGCGGAGGAGAGACCCAGTACTTC	CASSRPGRGGETQYF
.	TRBJ1-2	.	TRBV9	TGTGCCAGCAGCGTAGGGCCGGGAACAAACTATGGCTACACCTTC	CASSVGPGTNYGYTF
.	TRBJ2-2	.	TRBV6-1	TGTGCCAGCAGTGTGGAGAGCGGTACCGGGGAGCTGTTTTTT	CASSVESGTGELFF
.	TRBJ1-5	.	TRBV7-7	TGTGCCAGCAGACCTCCCCGGGGAGGGATGATAGCGGATCAGCCCCAGCATTTT	CASRPPRGGMIADQPQHF
.	TRBJ1-5	few	TRBV6-6	TGTGCCAGCAGGGACGAGAACAATCAGCCCCAGCATTTT	CASRDENNQPQHF
.	TRBJ2-7	once	TRBV28	TGTGCCAGCATGGGGGGGCGATACGAGCAGTACTTC	CASMGGRYEQYF
TRBD1	TRBJ1-3	.	TRBV5-1	TGCGCCAGCAGTCAGACGTTACAGGGGGCAGAAGGAAACACCATATATTTT	CASSQTLQGAEGNTIYF
TRBD1	TRBJ1-2	.	TRBV29-1	TGCAGCGTTGAAGTTGACAGGGGTAGAAGCTACACCTTC	CSVEVDRGRSYTF
.	TRBJ1-1	.	TRBV29-1	TGCAGCGGGACGACAGGAAGGAACACTGAAGCTTTCTTT	CSGTTGRNTEAFF
TRBD1	TRBJ1-1	few	TRBV2	TGTGCCTGCCGACAGGGCGTAATAGCTGAAGCTTTCTTT	CACRQGVIAEAFF
TRBD1	TRBJ1-2	few	TRBV2	TGTGCCAGCAGTGAGGACAGGGTGGGCTATGGCTACACCTTC	CASSEDRVGYGYTF
TRBD1	TRBJ2-7	.	TRBV4-2	TGTGCCAGCAGCCCCGTAAATCCCGGGACAGCCTCCTACGAGCAGTACTTC	CASSPVNPGTASYEQYF
TRBD2	TRBJ2-4	.	TRBV4-2	TGTGCCAGCAGCCAAGATACTAGCGGTGTGGCCAAAAACATTCAGTACTTC	CASSQDTSGVAKNIQYF
TRBD2	TRBJ2-1	.	TRBV20-1	TGCAGTGCCGGACTAGGGAATGAGCAGTTCTTC	CSAGLGNEQFF
TRBD1	TRBJ1-1	many	TRBV15	TGTGCCACCAGCGATAACAGGGGAATGAACACTGAAGCTTTCTTT	CATSDNRGMNTEAFF
.	TRBJ2-2	many	TRBV5-1	TGCGCCAGCAGCGCGATGGGGTCGAACACCGGGGAGCTGTTTTTT	CASSAMGSNTGELFF
.	TRBJ1-3	.	TRBV13	TGTGCCAGCAGCCCAATTACCGCTAGGGCGGAAGACTCTGGAAACACCATATATTTT	CASSPITARAEDSGNTIYF
TRBD1	TRBJ1-2	.	TRBV9	TGTGCCAGCAGCGGCCGGGACAGGCACTATGGCTACACCTTC	CASSGRDRHYGYTF
TRBD1	TRBJ1-2	.	TRBV7-9	TGTGCCAGCAGCTCCTCGGACAGGAGTGCTTCTGGCTACACCTTC	CASSSSDRSASGYTF
TRBD1	TRBJ2-7	once	TRBV11-2	TGTGCCAGCAGCCCCCAGGGTTTGGGACAGGTCCCTGGGGAGCAGTACTTC	CASSPQGLGQVPGEQYF
.	TRBJ1-3	few	TRBV29-1	TGCAGCGGCACCGGGGCTGTCGGCAACACCATATATTTT	CSGTGAVGNTIYF
.	TRBJ1-1	.	TRBV5-1	TGCGCCAGCAGCTTCCTGACTGATGACACTGAAGCTTTCTTT	CASSFLTDDTEAFF
.	TRBJ1-3	.	TRBV13	TGTGCCAGCAGCTTACGGGGAGTTTCGGGAAACACCATATATTTT	CASSLRGVSGNTIYF
.	TRBJ1-5	.	TRBV18	TGTGCCAGCTCACCCCAAAGGCAGGTTCACCAGCCCCAGCATTTT	CASSPQRQVHQPQHF
.	TRBJ1-1	.	TRBV7-9	TGTGCCAGCAGCCTCACGGGGGGAGGAAGTGAAGCTTTCTTT	CASSLTGGGSEAFF